This is a list of T cell receptor beta chains from one sample in a study of blood T cells in healthy people across ages. TCRdb re-called the 5' RACE reads through MiXCR, storing one row per CDR3 protein. The sample lists some 920,000 distinct CDR3 sequences, roughly 50% occurring once. Sequences were obtained from blood. These receptors originate from a woman aged 55-75 years in good health. The CDR3 runs from the conserved cysteine through the conserved F or W. Fields, in order: V gene, CDR3 length, J gene, CDR3 protein.

V gene: TRBV27
CDR3 length: 14
J gene: TRBJ2-7
CDR3 protein: CASSLVAAGGEQYF

V gene: TRBV20-1
CDR3 length: 15
J gene: TRBJ2-4
CDR3 protein: CSARDPNTAKNIQYF

V gene: TRBV20-1
CDR3 length: 18
J gene: TRBJ2-1
CDR3 protein: CSAAYTGWGHKSYNEQFF

V gene: TRBV3-1
CDR3 length: 15
J gene: TRBJ2-5
CDR3 protein: CASSVSGSYQETQYF

V gene: TRBV25-1
CDR3 length: 16
J gene: TRBJ1-1
CDR3 protein: CASSEYSGQGNTETFF

V gene: TRBV18
CDR3 length: 14
J gene: TRBJ2-2
CDR3 protein: CASSRFGDTGELFF

V gene: TRBV5-1
CDR3 length: 13
J gene: .
CDR3 protein: CASSNPSGDEQYF

V gene: TRBV3-1
CDR3 length: 18
J gene: TRBJ2-7
CDR3 protein: CASSQERGTGHFSYEQYF

V gene: TRBV25-1
CDR3 length: 12
J gene: TRBJ1-2
CDR3 protein: CASSEFGFGYTF

V gene: TRBV27
CDR3 length: 14
J gene: TRBJ2-5
CDR3 protein: CASSLRGWAETQYF

V gene: TRBV12-3/TRBV12-4
CDR3 length: 14
J gene: TRBJ2-3
CDR3 protein: CASSPHTSTDTQYF

V gene: TRBV15
CDR3 length: 14
J gene: TRBJ2-2
CDR3 protein: CATSGPTGPLELFF

V gene: TRBV3-1
CDR3 length: 14
J gene: TRBJ2-7
CDR3 protein: CASGRDRDYPEQYF

V gene: TRBV2
CDR3 length: 16
J gene: TRBJ1-4
CDR3 protein: CASSDLGSGGGEKLFF

V gene: TRBV20-1
CDR3 length: 12
J gene: TRBJ2-3
CDR3 protein: CSVGRATDTQYF

V gene: TRBV24-1
CDR3 length: 16
J gene: TRBJ2-5
CDR3 protein: CATSDPYRDSQETQYF

V gene: TRBV29-1
CDR3 length: 12
J gene: TRBJ1-1
CDR3 protein: CSVLTGATEAFF

V gene: TRBV24-1
CDR3 length: 14
J gene: TRBJ2-3
CDR3 protein: CATSDYSTTDTQYF

V gene: TRBV12-3/TRBV12-4
CDR3 length: 15
J gene: TRBJ2-5
CDR3 protein: CASSASTGGEETQYF

V gene: TRBV5-1
CDR3 length: 15
J gene: TRBJ1-2
CDR3 protein: CASSLEGHFNYGYTF

V gene: TRBV7-2
CDR3 length: 16
J gene: TRBJ2-3
CDR3 protein: CASSSVAGVVGDTQYF

V gene: TRBV29-1
CDR3 length: 15
J gene: TRBJ1-4
CDR3 protein: CSVERRGSANEKLFF

V gene: TRBV6-2/TRBV6-3
CDR3 length: 12
J gene: TRBJ2-1
CDR3 protein: CASREGLLRQFF

V gene: TRBV28
CDR3 length: 17
J gene: TRBJ2-1
CDR3 protein: CASSLWRAPGQVNEQFF

V gene: TRBV2
CDR3 length: 14
J gene: TRBJ2-7
CDR3 protein: CASTRGTGASEQYF

V gene: TRBV21-1
CDR3 length: 16
J gene: TRBJ2-7
CDR3 protein: CASSCELRDSSYEQYF

V gene: TRBV7-3
CDR3 length: 16
J gene: TRBJ2-7
CDR3 protein: CASSLMGTSASYEQYF

V gene: TRBV3-1
CDR3 length: 15
J gene: TRBJ1-2
CDR3 protein: CASSQFDVAGYGYTF

V gene: TRBV14
CDR3 length: 14
J gene: TRBJ2-5
CDR3 protein: CASSQLTGVETQYF

V gene: TRBV7-2
CDR3 length: 16
J gene: TRBJ2-3
CDR3 protein: CASSRLAGGDSDTQYF

V gene: TRBV4-2
CDR3 length: 12
J gene: TRBJ2-3
CDR3 protein: CASRSGVDTQYF

V gene: TRBV15
CDR3 length: 14
J gene: TRBJ1-5
CDR3 protein: CATRDRASNQPQHF

V gene: TRBV11-2
CDR3 length: 18
J gene: TRBJ2-2
CDR3 protein: CASSLSAGQGSNTGELFF

V gene: TRBV2
CDR3 length: 16
J gene: TRBJ2-5
CDR3 protein: CASSESPLRGRETQYF

V gene: TRBV29-1
CDR3 length: 13
J gene: TRBJ2-3
CDR3 protein: CSDRDMSTGTQYF

V gene: TRBV28
CDR3 length: 12
J gene: TRBJ2-7
CDR3 protein: CATEDGTYEQYF

V gene: TRBV20-1
CDR3 length: 15
J gene: .
CDR3 protein: CSASGGTSVTYEQYF

V gene: TRBV6-6
CDR3 length: 15
J gene: TRBJ1-4
CDR3 protein: CASKGRNREYEKLFF

V gene: TRBV7-9
CDR3 length: 14
J gene: TRBJ2-1
CDR3 protein: CASSPRTSYYEQFF

V gene: TRBV5-1
CDR3 length: 16
J gene: TRBJ2-1
CDR3 protein: CASSLDGGFAYNEQFF

V gene: TRBV10-3
CDR3 length: 15
J gene: TRBJ2-7
CDR3 protein: CAISEPGLELYEQYF

V gene: TRBV29-1
CDR3 length: 13
J gene: TRBJ2-3
CDR3 protein: CSGSGSFTDTQYF

V gene: TRBV20-1
CDR3 length: 13
J gene: TRBJ2-1
CDR3 protein: CSVGGPKYNEQFF

V gene: TRBV29-1
CDR3 length: 13
J gene: TRBJ2-6
CDR3 protein: CSVMFSGANVLTF

V gene: TRBV12-3/TRBV12-4
CDR3 length: 13
J gene: TRBJ2-7
CDR3 protein: CASSSNGPYEQYF

V gene: TRBV20-1
CDR3 length: 12
J gene: TRBJ2-7
CDR3 protein: CSARLAGDGQYF

V gene: TRBV4-1
CDR3 length: 14
J gene: TRBJ2-1
CDR3 protein: CASSYGSRDTEQFF

V gene: TRBV12-3/TRBV12-4
CDR3 length: 16
J gene: TRBJ2-7
CDR3 protein: CASSLGVGTLTYEQYF

V gene: TRBV6-5
CDR3 length: 14
J gene: TRBJ1-4
CDR3 protein: CASSYQGWTEKLFF

V gene: TRBV20-1
CDR3 length: 15
J gene: TRBJ2-1
CDR3 protein: CSARGRAGAVDEQFF

V gene: TRBV20-1
CDR3 length: 16
J gene: TRBJ2-3
CDR3 protein: CSARPRREWGTDTQYF

V gene: TRBV11-2
CDR3 length: 21
J gene: TRBJ2-7
CDR3 protein: CASSSNNFSGRANRSSYEQYF

V gene: TRBV20-1
CDR3 length: 14
J gene: TRBJ2-7
CDR3 protein: CSANRDRASYEQYF

V gene: TRBV7-9
CDR3 length: 14
J gene: TRBJ2-7
CDR3 protein: CASSLTGVQNEQYF

V gene: TRBV7-9
CDR3 length: 18
J gene: TRBJ2-7
CDR3 protein: CASSLKGTSGSASYEQYF